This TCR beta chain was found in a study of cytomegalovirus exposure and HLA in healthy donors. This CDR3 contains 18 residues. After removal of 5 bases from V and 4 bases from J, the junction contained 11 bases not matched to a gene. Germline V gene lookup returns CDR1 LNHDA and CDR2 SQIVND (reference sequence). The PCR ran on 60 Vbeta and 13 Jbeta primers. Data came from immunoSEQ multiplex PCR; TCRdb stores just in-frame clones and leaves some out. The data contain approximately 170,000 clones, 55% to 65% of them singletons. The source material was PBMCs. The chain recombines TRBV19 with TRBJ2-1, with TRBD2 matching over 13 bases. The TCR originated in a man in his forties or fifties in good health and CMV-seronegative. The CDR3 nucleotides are TGTGCCAGTAGTGGGGGGTCGGGACTAGCGGGACCATACAATGAGCAGTTCTTC. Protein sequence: CASSGGSGLAGPYNEQFF.